These 17 T cell receptor beta chains share one sample of origin, sequenced in a study of T cells in Graves' hyperthyroidism and ophthalmopathy (dated by TCRdb to about 2019). The library came from multiplex PCR. Sequencing instrument: Illumina HiSeq 2000. The TCR beta CDR3 regions were amplified from the RNA transcripts. For the first round of RT-PCR on the TCR CDR3, the HTBI primer set was used together with the Qiagen OneStep RT-PCR kit. The raw public data were reprocessed by TCRdb itself: fastp quality trimming at Q25, MiXCR clonotype calling, in-frame beta chains only. Every entry covers one CDR3 protein and lists the most common genes and DNA from its rows. The sample table records hundreds of thousands of distinct CDR3 sequences; roughly 20% of these occur just once. The top ten constitute around 17% of the sample. The source material was blood. These receptors all stem from a woman aged 45-65 years with Graves' hyperthyroidism that later progressed to Graves' ophthalmopathy.

This clonotype was counted at least ten times. The V call is TRBV2, the J call TRBJ1-1, with D tentatively TRBD1 (6 bases). Germline assignment: CDR1 SNHLY and CDR2 FYNNEI. V was cut by 7 bases and J by 7 bases, with 16 bases left in between. This CDR3 has 13 amino acids. This CDR3 is CASTDRMKGEAFF. CDR3 sequence (DNA): TGTGCCAGCACAGACAGGATGAAAGGTGAAGCTTTCTTT. Full variable domain (missing parts from reference TRBV2 and TRBJ1-1): EPEVTQTPSHQVTQMGQEVILRCVPISNHLYFYWYRQILGQKVEFLVSFYNNEISEKSEIFDDQFSVERPDGSNFTLKIRSTKLEDSAMYFCASTDRMKGEAFFGQGTRLTVV.

V is TRBV15 and J is TRBJ1-2; D call uncertain. The V gene lost 3 bases and the J gene lost 6 bases, with 11 bases spanning the gap. The length of the CDR3 is 13 residues. CDR1 LNHNV and CDR2 YYDKDF come from the germline V gene (reference sequence). CDR3 amino acids: CATSSLAGDGYTF. The CDR3 DNA reads TGTGCCACCAGCAGTTTAGCAGGTGATGGCTACACCTTC.

This clonotype was found a few times. The rearrangement joins TRBV11-2 to TRBJ1-6; perhaps TRBD1 as D (5 bases). The CDR3 contains 16 residues. V lost 4 bases and J 10 bases, leaving 20 bases between the germline ends. Germline V gene sequence: CDR1 SGHAT, CDR2 FQNNGV. The CDR3 protein is CASSSRGSQTGSPLHF. CDR3 DNA sequence: TGTGCCAGCAGCTCGCGGGGGTCCCAGACTGGGTCACCCCTCCACTTT.

The chain joins TRBV20-1 to TRBJ2-5; a possible D gene is TRBD1 (6 bases). The V and J ends lost 1 base and 5 bases respectively, with 11 bases between them. The CDR3 loop spans 13 amino acids. The germline gives CDR1 DFQATT, CDR2 SNEGSKA (reference sequence). The CDR3 is CSARGQARETQYF. Here the CDR3 DNA reads TGCAGTGCTAGAGGACAGGCCCGGGAGACCCAGTACTTC.

The gene calls are TRBV30 and TRBJ2-7, with 9 bases aligning to TRBD1. The CDR3 sequence is 13 residues long. The germline CDR1 and CDR2 sequences are GTSNPN and SVGIG (reference sequence). V was clipped by 5 bases and J by 7 bases; unmatched bases: 9. The DNA for the CDR3 is TGTGCCTGGGGATGGACAGGGGCTCGTGAGCAGTACTTC. This gives the protein CAWGWTGAREQYF.

To note about this clonotype: One end of the junction does not line up with germline, which may come from a read error. The chain links TRBV5-1 to TRBJ1-1, with D hard to call. Germline CDR1 is SGHRS and CDR2 is YFSETQ. The CDR3 is made up of 16 amino acids. CDR3 in DNA: TGCGCCGGCAGCTTGGACGGGTTTGGAGTGAACACTGAAGCTTTCTTT. It encodes CAGSLDGFGVNTEAFF.

This clonotype has just a few counts. The chain is built from TRBV19 and TRBJ2-7; no clear D. This CDR3 has 14 residues. The ends were cut back, 3 bases at V and 1 base at J, with 10 bases in the middle. Per germline, CDR1 LNHDA and CDR2 SQIVND (reference sequence). The CDR3 protein is CASSITDGSYEQYF. DNA of the CDR3: TGTGCCAGTAGTATTACCGACGGTTCCTACGAGCAGTACTTC.

A few counts support this clonotype. The CDR3: CASSRFAGEDYTF. The CDR3 DNA reads TGTGCCAGCAGTCGCTTTGCGGGCGAAGACTACACCTTC. The chain is built from TRBV5-6 and TRBJ1-2; D gene unclear. Germline loops: CDR1 SGHDT, CDR2 YYEEEE. The CDR3 is 13 residues long. Trimming pared 5 bases from V and 10 bases from J, leaving 18 bases between.

This clonotype was observed a handful of times. V gene TRBV10-2 combines with J gene TRBJ2-7; D is ambiguous. Trimming pared 2 bases from V and 4 bases from J, leaving 12 bases between. Germline V CDR1 and CDR2: WSHSY, SAAADI. This CDR3 region has 14 residues. CDR3 sequence (DNA): TGCGCCAGCAGTGAGGGAAGGTTCTCTTACGAGCAGTACTTC. Translated, it gives CASSEGRFSYEQYF.

V usage is TRBV19 and J usage is TRBJ2-1, with D uncertain. CDR3 length: 14 residues. V lost 3 bases, J lost 6 bases, and 12 bases lay in between. Germline values: CDR1 LNHDA, CDR2 SQIVND (reference sequence). Written as DNA, the CDR3 is TGTGCCAGTAGTATCGTAATCGACCCCAATGAGCAGTTCTTC. Translation gives CASSIVIDPNEQFF. Full variable domain (rest looked up from reference TRBV19 and TRBJ2-1): DGGITQSPKYLFRKEGQNVTLSCEQNLNHDAMYWYRQDPGQGLRLIYYSQIVNDFQKGDIAEGYSVSREKKESFPLTVTSAQKNPTAFYLCASSIVIDPNEQFFGPGTRLTVL.

This chain uses TRBV11-2 with TRBJ1-4, with D uncertain. V dropped 5 bases and J dropped 7 bases, with 17 bases sitting between them. The CDR3 is made up of 15 amino acids. The germline V gene has CDR1 SGHAT and CDR2 FQNNGV. This chain's CDR3 is CASSPLLGFGEKLFF. CDR3 nucleotides: TGTGCCAGCAGCCCCCTTTTAGGGTTTGGTGAAAAACTGTTTTTT.

Remarks on this clonotype: A clone one base away is much larger, so this may be a read error. The rearrangement links TRBV4-1 to TRBJ2-7; D gene uncertain. The CDR3 loop spans 14 amino acids. Germline V CDR1 and CDR2: MGHRA, YSYEKL. Here the CDR3 DNA reads TGCGCCAGCAGCTTACCTGACGTCTCCTACGGGCAGTACTTC. Translation: CASSLPDVSYGQYF.

At least ten counts were recorded for this clonotype. The genes are TRBV20-1 and TRBJ2-5; 8 positions match TRBD1. Germline CDR1 DFQATT, CDR2 SNEGSKA (reference sequence). Losses at the gene ends were 6 bases for V and 3 bases for J; bases not matched to a gene: 12. This CDR3 region has 15 residues. This CDR3 is CSAPTSGQGKETQYF. CDR3 in DNA: TGCAGTGCCCCCACTTCTGGACAGGGAAAAGAGACCCAGTACTTC.

In its sample, this clonotype was seen a few times. Germline and junction disagree at one end, which may indicate a read error. The J gene is TRBJ1-1, the V gene TRBV2; D not resolved. CDR3 length equals 14 residues. Germline CDR1 and CDR2: SNHLY and FYNNEI. Written as DNA, the CDR3 is TGTGCCAGCAGTCACCGGACTGAGAACACTGGAGCTTTCTTT. Protein sequence: CASSHRTENTGAFF.

This clonotype came up many times. V is TRBV12-3 or TRBV12-4 and J is TRBJ1-2; D unclear. The CDR3 loop spans 16 amino acids. Trimming cost V 5 bases and J 3 bases, with 19 bases left between them. CDR3 DNA sequence: TGTGCCAGCAGTCCCCATGGAGCAGGTGGGGACTATGGCTACACCTTC. Translated: CASSPHGAGGDYGYTF.

In its sample, this clonotype was seen many times. The gene calls are TRBV12-3 or TRBV12-4 and TRBJ2-5, with 9 bases aligning to TRBD2. This CDR3 has 15 residues. The junction had 5 bases not matched to a gene; V was cut back by 2 bases and J by 4 bases. The CDR3 DNA reads as TGTGCCAGCAGTTTACCGACTAGCGGTGTAGAGACCCAGTACTTC. As protein: CASSLPTSGVETQYF.

At least ten counts were recorded for this clonotype. CDR3 region: CASTQGANTGELFF. DNA for the CDR3: TGTGCCAGCACTCAGGGCGCGAACACCGGGGAGCTGTTTTTT. The gene calls are TRBV2 and TRBJ2-2; TRBD1 might be the D (5 bases). This CDR3 is 14 amino acids long. CDR1 is SNHLY, CDR2 FYNNEI, per germline. The V end lost 7 bases, the J end lost 0 bases, and 9 bases lay between the germline ends.